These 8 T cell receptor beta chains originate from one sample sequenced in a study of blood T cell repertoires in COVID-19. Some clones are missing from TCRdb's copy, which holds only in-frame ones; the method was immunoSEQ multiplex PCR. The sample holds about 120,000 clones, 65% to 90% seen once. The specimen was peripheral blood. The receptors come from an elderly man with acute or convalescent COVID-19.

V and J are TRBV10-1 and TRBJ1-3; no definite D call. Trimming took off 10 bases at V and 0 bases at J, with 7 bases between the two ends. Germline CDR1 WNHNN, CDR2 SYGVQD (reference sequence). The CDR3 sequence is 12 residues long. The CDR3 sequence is CANSYSGNTIYF. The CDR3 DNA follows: TGCGCCAACTCCTACTCTGGAAACACCATATATTTT.

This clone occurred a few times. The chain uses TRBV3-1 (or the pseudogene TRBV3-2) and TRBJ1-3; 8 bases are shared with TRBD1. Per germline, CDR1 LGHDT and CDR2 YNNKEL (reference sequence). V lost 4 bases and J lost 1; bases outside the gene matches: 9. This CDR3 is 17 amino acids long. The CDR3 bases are TGTGCCAGCAGCCGCGGACAGGGCCCTGCATCTGGAAACACCATATATTTT. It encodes CASSRGQGPASGNTIYF.

The CDR3 here is CASSKPATGSGYTF. The CDR3 nucleotides read TGTGCCAGCAGTAAGCCCGCGACAGGGAGTGGCTACACCTTC. The chain joins TRBV6-2 or TRBV6-3 to TRBJ1-2; TRBD1 aligns across 7 bases. The V gene end was trimmed by 5 bases and the J gene end by 7 bases; junction bases not matched to a gene: 10. Germline-derived CDR1 and CDR2 are MNHEY and SVGEGT. The CDR3 length is 14 residues.

The chain's CDR3 is CSGGQGATYEQYF. The CDR3, as DNA: TGCAGCGGGGGACAGGGCGCAACCTACGAGCAGTACTTC. V and J are TRBV29-1 and TRBJ2-7, with 9 bases matching TRBD1. Germline CDR1 reads SQVTM; CDR2 reads ANQGSEA. V was clipped by 7 bases and J by 2 bases; unmatched bases: 6. CDR3 length: 13 amino acids.

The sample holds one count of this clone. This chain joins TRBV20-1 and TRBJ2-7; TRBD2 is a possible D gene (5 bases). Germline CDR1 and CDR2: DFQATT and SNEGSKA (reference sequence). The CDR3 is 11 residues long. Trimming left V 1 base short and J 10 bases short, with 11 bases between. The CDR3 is CSARGEPAQYF. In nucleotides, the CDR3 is TGCAGTGCTAGAGGGGAGCCCGCTCAGTACTTC.

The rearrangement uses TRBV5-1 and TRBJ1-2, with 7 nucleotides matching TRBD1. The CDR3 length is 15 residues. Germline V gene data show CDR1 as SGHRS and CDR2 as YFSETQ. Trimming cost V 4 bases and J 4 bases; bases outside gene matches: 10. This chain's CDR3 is CASSQGQEGGYGYTF. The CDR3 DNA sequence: TGCGCCAGCAGCCAAGGACAGGAAGGGGGCTATGGCTACACCTTC. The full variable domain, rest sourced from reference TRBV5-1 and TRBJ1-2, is KAGVTQTPRYLIKTRGQQVTLSCSPISGHRSVSWYQQTPGQGLQFLFEYFSETQRNKGNFPGRFSGRQFSNSRSEMNVSTLELGDSALYLCASSQGQEGGYGYTFGSGTRLTVV.

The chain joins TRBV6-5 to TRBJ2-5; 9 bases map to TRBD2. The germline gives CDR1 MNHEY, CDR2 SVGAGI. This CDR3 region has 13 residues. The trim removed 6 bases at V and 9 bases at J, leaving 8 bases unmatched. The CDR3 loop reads CASRLGTSFPQYF. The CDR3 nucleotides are TGTGCCAGCAGACTAGGGACTAGCTTTCCCCAGTACTTC.

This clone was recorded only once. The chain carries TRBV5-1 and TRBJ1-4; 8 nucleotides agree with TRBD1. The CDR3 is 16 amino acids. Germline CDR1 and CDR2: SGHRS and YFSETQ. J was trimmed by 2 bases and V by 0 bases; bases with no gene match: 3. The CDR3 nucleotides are TGCGCCAGCAGCTTGGCCAGGACAGGGACTAATGAAAAACTGTTTTTT. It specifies CASSLARTGTNEKLFF.